The 24 T cell receptor beta chains reported below all come from one sample, sequenced in a study of blood T cells in healthy people across ages. A second PCR of about 6 to 12 cycles used a sample-barcoded 5' primer and a J-beta primer mix. A single record per CDR3 protein comes from TCRdb applying MiXCR to the 5' RACE reads. In the table there are 800,000 to 950,000 distinct CDR3 sequences, 25% to 30% of which are singletons. These records were also assigned to another study, of T cells of mothers and their children.

The sample taken for sequencing was blood. The receptors stem from a woman in her thirties or forties in good health.

In this sample, this clonotype turned up a few times. This rearrangement joins TRBV19 to TRBJ1-1; perhaps TRBD1 as D (6 bases). From germline, CDR1 is LNHDA and CDR2 SQIVND (reference sequence). The CDR3 has 16 residues. The V and J ends lost 1 base and 0 bases respectively, with 12 bases between them. CDR3 bases: TGTGCCAGTAGTATAGGCACAGGGTGGGTGAACACTGAAGCTTTCTTT. Its translation: CASSIGTGWVNTEAFF.

This clonotype was found many times. The V gene is TRBV5-6, the J gene TRBJ2-3; tentatively, D is TRBD1 (6 bases). This CDR3 comprises 15 residues. Germline assignment: CDR1 SGHDT and CDR2 YYEEEE. Trimming left V 4 bases short and J 1 base short, with 13 bases between. The chain's CDR3 is CASSIGQPGTDTQYF. The CDR3 DNA reads as TGTGCCAGCAGCATAGGACAGCCTGGCACAGATACGCAGTATTTT.

This clonotype was detected many times. This chain connects TRBV27 to TRBJ2-5, with no clear D. V lost 5 bases, J lost 5 bases, and 15 bases lay in between. The length of the CDR3 is 14 residues. CDR1 is MNHEY, CDR2 SMNVEV, per germline (reference sequence). The CDR3 sequence is CASSLLGAKETQYF. The CDR3 bases are TGTGCCAGCAGTCTGCTAGGAGCGAAGGAGACCCAGTACTTC.

V and J are TRBV29-1 and TRBJ2-7; D is possibly TRBD2 (5 bases). The CDR3 covers 12 residues. The germline gives CDR1 SQVTM, CDR2 ANQGSEA. Between the trimmed V and J ends, which lost 2 bases and 12 bases, there was a span of 17 bases. The CDR3 nucleotides read TGCAGCGTTGAAATTGGTATACGAGGGCTGTACTTC. This codes for CSVEIGIRGLYF.

This clonotype was found many times. This rearrangement joins TRBV29-1 to TRBJ1-2; 7 positions match TRBD1. The germline gives CDR1 SQVTM, CDR2 ANQGSEA. V trimming: 2 bases; J trimming: 1 base; junction bases outside the gene matches: 4. The length of the CDR3 is 14 residues. CDR3 bases: TGCAGCGTTGAAACCCGGGACAGTAACTATGGCTACACCTTC. Translating gives CSVETRDSNYGYTF.

This clonotype was picked up many times. The chain is built from TRBV27 and TRBJ1-2; possible D gene TRBD1, 5 bases. V lost 4 bases to trimming and J lost 4 bases, with 10 bases between them. The CDR3 sequence is 13 residues long. CDR1 MNHEY and CDR2 SMNVEV come from the germline V gene (reference sequence). The chain's CDR3 is CASSYQGSYGYTF. The DNA of the CDR3 is TGTGCCAGCAGTTATCAGGGATCCTATGGCTACACCTTC.

This sequence joins TRBV30 and TRBJ2-7, with D perhaps TRBD1 (6 bases). Germline values: CDR1 GTSNPN, CDR2 SVGIG (reference sequence). This CDR3 has 14 amino acids. The V and J ends lost 3 bases and 0 bases respectively, with 12 bases between them. Here the CDR3 DNA reads TGTGCCTGGAGGGACAGTCCGAGCTCCTACGAGCAGTACTTC. Amino acids: CAWRDSPSSYEQYF.

There are many counts of this clonotype. V is TRBV28 and J is TRBJ1-2, with D possibly matching TRBD1 (5 bases). Per germline, CDR1 MDHEN and CDR2 SYDVKM. The CDR3 runs 17 residues. Trimming cost V 3 bases and J 0 bases, with 17 bases left between them. The CDR3 coding sequence is TGTGCCAGCAGTTTTAGTGGCAGGGTGCAAACTAACTATGGCTACACCTTC. Its protein is CASSFSGRVQTNYGYTF.

This clonotype was picked up many times. The rearrangement links TRBV20-1 to TRBJ2-7, with TRBD2 matching over 13 bases. CDR3 size: 15 residues. Germline V gene data show CDR1 as DFQATT and CDR2 as SNEGSKA (reference sequence). V lost 5 bases, J lost 3 bases, and 7 bases stayed unmatched. CDR3 region: CSAAPRTSGGYEQYF. The CDR3 DNA sequence: TGCAGTGCTGCTCCAAGGACTAGCGGGGGCTACGAGCAGTACTTC.

This sequence joins TRBV4-3 and TRBJ1-2; D gene uncertain. The CDR3 extends over 15 amino acids. Trimming took 0 bases from V and 0 from J, leaving 8 bases between them. Germline V lookup: CDR1 LGHNA, CDR2 YSLEER. The CDR3 spells CASSQEGLSNYGYTF. CDR3 nucleotide sequence: TGCGCCAGCAGCCAAGAAGGCCTCTCTAACTATGGCTACACCTTC.

This clonotype turned up a few times. This rearrangement joins TRBV29-1 to TRBJ2-1; perhaps TRBD2 as D (6 bases). Looked up from germline, CDR1 is SQVTM and CDR2 is ANQGSEA. Trimming took 7 bases from V and 3 from J, leaving 13 bases between them. This CDR3 region has 13 residues. The CDR3 DNA follows: TGCAGCGCTGTCATCGGGGGCTACAATGAGCAGTTCTTC. Translating it yields CSAVIGGYNEQFF.

The chain links TRBV7-2 to TRBJ1-4; a possible D gene is TRBD1 (5 bases). Germline lookup yields CDR1 SGHTA and CDR2 FQGNSA. Trimming shortened V by 2 bases and J by 8 bases, and 9 bases separated the two germline ends. The CDR3 has 13 amino acids. The CDR3 nucleotides read TGTGCCAGCAGCTTATTACAGGAGGAAAAACTGTTTTTT. It translates to CASSLLQEEKLFF.

The chain employs TRBV7-6 and TRBJ2-1; D unresolved. Trimming stripped 4 bases from V and 12 bases from J, with 13 bases between. The length of the CDR3 is 12 residues. The V gene's germline CDR1 is SGHVS and CDR2 FNYEAQ. CDR3 residues: CASSSHPLTQFF. The CDR3 region has the DNA TGTGCCAGCAGCTCCCATCCACTGACGCAGTTCTTC.

This clonotype was picked up a small number of times. The chain employs TRBV20-1 and TRBJ1-1; 7 bases line up with TRBD1. Germline assignment: CDR1 DFQATT and CDR2 SNEGSKA (reference sequence). Trimming at V came to 5 bases and at J to 11 bases, leaving 8 bases not matched to a gene. The CDR3 consists of 11 residues. CDR3 amino acids: CSASPGGDAFF. CDR3 DNA sequence: TGCAGTGCTTCCCCAGGGGGTGACGCTTTCTTT.

This clonotype was seen only a few times. The chain has TRBV19 and TRBJ2-5; D may be TRBD2 (6 bases). The V end lost 6 bases, the J end lost 7 bases, and 21 bases lay between the germline ends. This CDR3 has 15 residues. Germline V gene lookup returns CDR1 LNHDA and CDR2 SQIVND (reference sequence). The chain's CDR3 is CASSRTGLQSGTQYF. The CDR3 DNA follows: TGTGCCAGTAGCCGCACGGGACTGCAAAGTGGGACCCAGTACTTC.

Many counts were recorded for this clonotype. This chain links TRBV6-2 or TRBV6-3 with TRBJ2-7, with a possible D match to TRBD1 (5 bases). Germline CDR1 is MNHEY and CDR2 is SVGEGT. V lost 6 bases, J lost 1 base, and 13 bases lay in between. The CDR3 is made up of 14 amino acids. The CDR3 DNA follows: TGTGCCAGCAGAGGGGAATTCTCGTCCTACGAGCAGTACTTC. The encoded protein is CASRGEFSSYEQYF.

This clonotype was counted a few times. V is TRBV2 and J is TRBJ1-2; 7 bases are a match to TRBD1. The trim removed 6 bases at V and 8 bases at J, leaving 15 bases unmatched. From germline, CDR1 is SNHLY and CDR2 FYNNEI. This CDR3 comprises 15 residues. The CDR3, as DNA: TGTGCCAGCAGGTACGCCGGACAGGTCGGCGGCGGCTACACCTTC. This translates into CASRYAGQVGGGYTF.

Notes on this clonotype: A much larger clonotype is one base distant, so this may be a read error. The J gene is TRBJ2-7, the V gene TRBV5-1; a weak D match, TRBD2 (5 bases). The CDR3 runs 14 residues. Germline V gene sequence: CDR1 SGHRS, CDR2 YFSETQ. V lost 4 bases to trimming and J lost 10 bases, with 21 bases between them. The CDR3 coding sequence is TGCGCCAGCAGCCCAGGACTCAGCCAAGAGTCCCAGTACTTC. Encoded protein: CASSPGLSQESQYF.

On this clonotype: At one end the junction does not follow the germline gene, possibly because of a read error. The V call is TRBV2, the J call TRBJ1-1; TRBD1 might be the D (5 bases). CDR3 size: 15 residues. Germline V gives CDR1 SNHLY, CDR2 FYNNEI. The CDR3 bases are TGTGCCATCAGTAAGAAACGAGGGGTGGGCACTGAAGCTTTCTTT. Amino acid sequence: CAISKKRGVGTEAFF.

About this clonotype: One base away lies a much larger clone, so this may be a sequencing read error. The V and J genes are TRBV2 and TRBJ2-1; D gene uncertain. Germline V gene data show CDR1 as SNHLY and CDR2 as FYNNEI. This CDR3 is 15 amino acids long. Here the CDR3 DNA reads TGTGCCAGCACTGAACAGCGTGGGTACTGCAATGAGCAGTTCTTC. Its protein is CASTEQRGYCNEQFF.

This clonotype came up a few times. The gene calls are TRBV11-2 and TRBJ2-1; no definite D call. Per the germline V gene, CDR1 is SGHAT and CDR2 is FQNNGV. Trimming cost V 4 bases and J 11 bases, with 9 bases left between them. This CDR3 has 11 residues. The CDR3 bases are TGTGCCAGCAGCTCCGCCCTTCAGCAGTTCTTC. This gives the protein CASSSALQQFF.

This chain links TRBV28 with TRBJ1-1; TRBD1 might be the D (6 bases). Germline V gene lookup returns CDR1 MDHEN and CDR2 SYDVKM. The CDR3 is 12 amino acids. The V end lost 11 bases, the J end lost 4 bases, and 14 bases lay between the germline ends. The CDR3 region has the DNA TGTGCCGGTCGTCAGGGGCGCACTGAAGCTTTCTTT. The encoded protein is CAGRQGRTEAFF.

This clonotype was seen ten or more times. This chain joins TRBV4-1 and TRBJ2-5, with 7 bases that match TRBD1. J was trimmed by 1 base and V by 1 base; bases with no gene match: 3. This CDR3 spans 15 amino acids. CDR1 MGHRA and CDR2 YSYEKL come from the germline V gene. CDR3 coding DNA: TGCGCCAGCAGCCAAGGGACAGGTACCCAAGAGACCCAGTACTTC. Protein product: CASSQGTGTQETQYF.

This chain connects TRBV7-9 to TRBJ1-1; a possible D gene is TRBD1 (5 bases). This CDR3 spans 14 amino acids. Germline loops: CDR1 SEHNR, CDR2 FQNEAQ (reference sequence). V shed 5 bases and J shed 5 bases, with 15 bases lying between them. DNA for the CDR3: TGTGCCAGCAGCCCCGAGGAGGGGTCAACTGAAGCTTTCTTT. It codes for CASSPEEGSTEAFF.